The 13 T cell receptor beta chains listed next were all sequenced from one sample in a study of T cell repertoires in cytomegalovirus infection. Each CDR3 protein gets one entry after TCRdb re-called the reads with MiXCR. The sample holds more than 400,000 distinct CDR3 sequences; more than 20% are singletons and the top ten take roughly 13%. Material: PBMCs. These receptors were obtained from a human donor in good health (CMV status not recorded). Some clones in this sample may be carry-over from other donors' samples.

This clonotype has ten or more counts. This chain joins TRBV7-8 and TRBJ2-7; the D call may be TRBD1 or TRBD2 (5 bases each). The V and J ends lost 3 bases and 1 base respectively, with 7 bases between them. This CDR3 comprises 13 residues. Germline loops: CDR1 SGHVS, CDR2 FQNEAQ. The CDR3 sequence is CASSLGRSYEQYV. The CDR3 DNA reads as TGTGCCAGCAGCTTGGGACGGTCCTACGAGCAGTACGTC.

This clonotype was seen more than once but under ten times. The V and J genes are TRBV18 and TRBJ2-3, with a weak D call TRBD2 (6 bases). CDR3 length: 14 amino acids. The germline V gene has CDR1 KGHSH and CDR2 LQKENI. The V and J ends lost 3 bases and 5 bases respectively, with 12 bases between them. The DNA of the CDR3 is TGTGCCAGCTCACCGCAACTAGCCGAAGATACGCAGTATTTT. The encoded protein is CASSPQLAEDTQYF.

At least ten counts were recorded for this clonotype. The rearrangement links TRBV12-3 or TRBV12-4 to TRBJ1-5, with TRBD1 matching 7 bases. V lost 4 bases, J lost 4 bases, and 10 bases stayed unmatched. The CDR3 runs to 16 residues. CDR3 protein: CASSSYTGERNQPQHF. CDR3 in DNA: TGTGCCAGCAGTTCGTATACAGGGGAGCGGAATCAGCCCCAGCATTTT.

This clonotype was seen more than once but under ten times. V usage is TRBV5-5 and J usage is TRBJ2-7; 8 bases line up with TRBD2. In germline, CDR1 is SGHKS, CDR2 YYEKEE (reference sequence). This CDR3 spans 13 amino acids. The J segment lost 7 bases and the V segment lost 4 bases, leaving 7 bases of the junction unmatched. The CDR3 is CASSQGLVLEQYV. CDR3 in DNA: TGTGCCAGCAGCCAGGGACTAGTCTTGGAGCAGTACGTC.

This clonotype came up a few times. The chain carries TRBV19 and TRBJ2-1; 13 bases fit TRBD2. V was pared by 3 bases and J by 8 bases, with 1 base of the junction left unmatched. Germline lookup yields CDR1 LNHDA and CDR2 SQIVND (reference sequence). The CDR3 has 14 residues. The CDR3 reads CASSIGLAGDEQFF. In DNA, the CDR3 is TGTGCCAGTAGTATCGGACTAGCGGGGGATGAGCAGTTCTTC.

The gene calls are TRBV6-2 or TRBV6-3 and TRBJ2-7, with 7 bases that match TRBD1. The germline V gene has CDR1 MNHEY and CDR2 SVGEGT. Unmatched junction bases numbered 13, after V lost 6 bases and J lost 5 bases. The CDR3 consists of 15 residues. CDR3 loop: CASRSPGRGIDEQYV. CDR3 nucleotide sequence: TGTGCCAGCAGATCCCCCGGCAGGGGGATTGACGAGCAGTACGTC.

The chain has TRBV7-9 and TRBJ2-5; D possibly uses TRBD1 or TRBD2 (5 bases each). V was clipped by 5 bases and J by 5 bases, with 9 bases between them. The CDR3 totals 12 residues. Germline V gene lookup returns CDR1 SEHNR and CDR2 FQNEAQ (reference sequence). Here the CDR3 reads CASSRDGETQYF. The CDR3 nucleotides read TGTGCCAGCAGCCGGGACGGCGAGACCCAGTACTTC.

This chain joins TRBV7-2 and TRBJ2-7; D gene uncertain. Trimming removed 2 bases from V and 4 bases from J, with 12 bases in between. The CDR3 contains 14 residues. Germline CDR1 and CDR2: SGHTA and FQGNSA. The CDR3 protein is CASSLPGPLYEQYF. CDR3 DNA sequence: TGTGCCAGCAGCTTACCCGGCCCTCTTTACGAGCAGTACTTC.

The chain recombines TRBV6-2 or TRBV6-3 with TRBJ1-1; unclear D gene. Deletions cut 0 bases from V and 5 bases from J, with 13 bases between. The germline V gene encodes CDR1 MNHEY and CDR2 SVGEGT. The CDR3 covers 15 residues. The CDR3 DNA reads as TGTGCCAGCAGTTACTCGGGAGGGTTGGTGACTGAAGCTTTCTTT. Translating gives CASSYSGGLVTEAFF.

This clonotype was detected only a few times. The chain has TRBV12-3 or TRBV12-4 and TRBJ1-2; tentative D call: TRBD1 (5 bases). The CDR3 consists of 13 residues. V lost 2 bases and J lost 5, with 9 bases in between. The CDR3 region has the DNA TGTGCCAGCAGTTTAAGGAGGGGTTATGGCTACACCTTC. Protein sequence: CASSLRRGYGYTF.

The gene calls are TRBV20-1 and TRBJ2-1, with TRBD2 as a possible D gene (5 bases). The CDR3 runs 11 residues. Trimming took 3 bases from V and 8 from J, leaving 8 bases between them. Germline CDR1 and CDR2: DFQATT and SNEGSKA (reference sequence). Here the CDR3 DNA reads TGCAGTGCTAGCGGGAACTATGAGCAGTTCTTC. This codes for CSASGNYEQFF.

The chain combines TRBV12-3 or TRBV12-4 with TRBJ1-1, with 7 bases that match TRBD1. V dropped 3 bases and J dropped 5; count of bases not matched to a gene: 9. This CDR3 is built from 15 residues. The CDR3 nucleotides read TGTGCCAGCAGTTTCATGGCAGGGGGGCGGACTGAAGCTTTCTTT. Its protein is CASSFMAGGRTEAFF.

The gene calls are TRBV4-3 and TRBJ1-5, with a weak D call TRBD1 (5 bases). This CDR3 is built from 18 residues. Between the trimmed V and J ends, which lost 1 base and 11 bases, there was a span of 27 bases. Germline CDR1 is LGHNA and CDR2 is YSLEER. CDR3 sequence reads: CASSQALVQEPQSVAQHF. CDR3 coding DNA: TGCGCCAGCAGCCAAGCCCTCGTACAGGAGCCGCAATCAGTGGCCCAGCATTTT.